Here is one T cell receptor (beta chain) with its context. Its target is not known. The data originate from a study of T cell responses to AZD1222 COVID-19 vaccine. Turning to the study itself: Both about-4-week and about-12-week second-dose recipients were combined. Overall study results and limits: Spike-wide vaccine-associated CD4 TCRs dominated at 160-218 and 743-854. None of the repertoires were sampled until the peak T cell response had passed. Most donors were white British and more were female, and clonal diversity was possibly underestimated.

Libraries were prepared by immunoSEQ multiplex PCR; TCRdb keeps only in-frame clonotypes and omits some of them. This table has 95,000 to 100,000 clones, over 75% appearing once. The germline gives CDR1 LGHDT, CDR2 YNNKEL (reference sequence). Trimming cost V 2 bases and J 10 bases, with 18 bases left between them. The CDR3 contains 15 residues. The chain carries TRBV3-1 (or the pseudogene TRBV3-2) and TRBJ1-5; TRBD1 is a possible D gene (6 bases). The sequence was collected from an adult in good health. The source material was peripheral blood, sampled on day 0 of AZD1222 vaccination. The CDR3 loop is CASSQTTLQGSPQHF. The CDR3 coding sequence is TGTGCCAGCAGCCAAACTACTTTACAGGGATCCCCCCAGCATTTT.